This T cell receptor (beta chain) was retrieved from a study of shared clonotypes between healthy human individuals. Turning to this clone: Its antigen is unidentified.

The CDR3 contains 12 residues. The germline CDR1 and CDR2 sequences are SGHNT and YYREEE (reference sequence). Trimming cost V 1 base and J 5 bases, with 6 bases left between them. Clones were read by immunoSEQ multiplex PCR, and TCRdb kept only the in-frame ones, dropping some. The sample has 2 million to 2.5 million clones; 85% to 95% are singletons. General study results and limits: Sequencing depth was a factor that was expected to affect clonotype sharing among donors. What naive subsets generally showed was a larger estimated richness than memory subsets showed.

The donors were all Caucasian adults (living in Nashville, Tennessee). A split of CD4+ cells into CD45RA+ naive and CD45RA-negative memory subsets was performed. The TCR originated in a man younger than 35 in good health. Some clones in this sample may be carry-over from other donors' samples. J is TRBJ1-1 and V is TRBV5-4, with D unclear. The sequencing sample was made of naive CD4+ T cells from PBMCs. Sample subset: CD45RA+ positively selected. CDR3 nucleotides: TGTGCCAGCAGCTTGCGACATACTGAAGCTTTCTTT. It translates to CASSLRHTEAFF.